These T cell receptor beta chains were read from a single sample in a study of shared T cell receptors in the human thymus. Method: immunoSEQ multiplex PCR; TCRdb's copy keeps in-frame clones and lacks some. This repertoire shows roughly 700,000 clones, roughly 88% found once; its top ten account for 0.0095% to 0.011%. These same data were also listed under a study on human thymus T cells.

The material sequenced was thymocytes. These receptors were obtained from a boy under two years old with a congenital heart defect. CDR3s include the opening cysteine and the closing phenylalanine or tryptophan. The order of the fields is V gene, D gene, J gene, clone size, CDR3 protein, CDR3 DNA. D genes are given only for firm matches. The listing skips clone size in some rows; elsewhere it reads once, few, many or a size class.

>TRBV4-2|.|TRBJ2-7|.
CASSQVSSRESYEQYF
TGTGCCAGCAGCCAAGTGTCGAGCAGGGAATCCTACGAGCAGTACTTC
>TRBV29-1|TRBD2|TRBJ2-7|.
CSVEAGDRFSYEQYF
TGCAGCGTTGAGGCGGGAGACAGATTTTCCTACGAGCAGTACTTC
>TRBV6-1|TRBD1|TRBJ1-3|.
CASSEALPWDRTSGNTIYF
TGTGCCAGCAGTGAAGCACTACCCTGGGACAGGACCTCTGGAAACACCATATATTTT
>TRBV6-5|.|TRBJ2-7|.
CASSLSGTYEQYF
TGTGCCAGCAGCTTATCGGGAACTTACGAGCAGTACTTC
>TRBV27|.|TRBJ2-6|.
CASRTGRGAAANVLTF
TGTGCCAGCAGGACAGGGCGGGGGGCGGCGGCCAACGTCCTGACTTTC
>TRBV7-4|.|TRBJ2-1|.
CASSPYDLSSYNEQFF
TGTGCCAGCAGCCCCTATGACTTAAGCTCCTACAATGAGCAGTTCTTC
>TRBV30|TRBD2|TRBJ2-1|.
CAWGLAASGRGGNEQFF
TGTGCCTGGGGGCTCGCGGCTAGCGGTCGTGGCGGCAATGAGCAGTTCTTC
>TRBV7-2|.|TRBJ1-2|.
CASSLVQAITSYYGYTF
TGTGCCAGCAGCTTAGTTCAGGCAATTACCTCTTACTATGGCTACACCTTC
>TRBV11-3|.|TRBJ2-7|.
CASSKSQRRGSEQYF
TGTGCCAGCAGCAAATCGCAGCGCCGGGGTAGCGAGCAGTACTTC
>TRBV6-5|TRBD1|TRBJ2-5|.
CASSYDRGPGQYF
TGTGCCAGCAGTTACGACAGGGGCCCGGGGCAGTACTTC
>TRBV14|TRBD2|TRBJ2-5|.
CASSQGTGGGETQYF
TGTGCCAGCAGCCAAGGCACGGGGGGAGGTGAGACCCAGTACTTC
>TRBV4-1|.|TRBJ1-4|.
CASSLNGPGHSNEKLFF
TGCGCCAGCAGCCTCAACGGCCCGGGACACTCTAATGAAAAACTGTTTTTT
>TRBV5-1|.|TRBJ2-5|few
CASSNGPTSQETQYF
TGCGCCAGCAGCAACGGCCCGACTAGCCAAGAGACCCAGTACTTC
>TRBV6-1|.|TRBJ2-1|.
CASRNREPNNEQFF
TGTGCCAGCAGAAATCGGGAGCCTAACAATGAGCAGTTCTTC
>TRBV5-6|.|TRBJ2-7|.
CASSLAGHRPYEQYF
TGTGCCAGCAGCTTGGCCGGTCACCGTCCCTACGAGCAGTACTTC
>TRBV27|.|TRBJ2-7|.
CASSSLVSYEQYF
TGTGCCAGCAGTTCTTTAGTCTCCTACGAGCAGTACTTC
>TRBV5-6|TRBD1|TRBJ1-1|.
CASSAALTGILMNTEAFF
TGTGCCAGCAGCGCCGCCCTGACAGGGATATTGATGAACACTGAAGCTTTCTTT
>TRBV30|.|TRBJ2-7|.
CAWSDTGTLENEQYF
TGTGCCTGGAGTGACACCGGGACACTGGAAAACGAGCAGTACTTC
>TRBV27|TRBD2|TRBJ2-2|.
CASSPEGRGPTGELFF
TGTGCCAGCAGCCCAGAGGGGAGGGGACCCACCGGGGAGCTGTTTTTT
>TRBV20-1|.|TRBJ2-7|.
CSARVKRTEYF
TGCAGTGCTAGGGTCAAGAGAACGGAGTACTTC